The 24 T cell receptor beta chains below come from one sample, sequenced in a study of OX40 agonist ivuxolimab in advanced cancers. Measured with immunoSEQ multiplex PCR; TCRdb has only the in-frame clones, and not every one. The table includes just over 60,000 clones, roughly 90% detected once. Here the sequenced sample was CD4+ or CD8+ T cells sorted from blood, taken in a trial of the OX40 agonist ivuxolimab. These TCRs come from an adult with an advanced solid tumor such as melanoma, head and neck, liver or kidney cancer.

V usage is TRBV7-9 and J usage is TRBJ2-5, with TRBD1 identical over 7 bases. J gave up 3 bases and V 8 bases, and 0 bases lay outside the gene matches. The CDR3 is 11 residues long. Per germline, CDR1 SEHNR and CDR2 FQNEAQ (reference sequence). The DNA of the CDR3 is TGTGCCAGCGGGACAGAAGAGACCCAGTACTTC. Amino acids: CASGTEETQYF.

The rearrangement joins TRBV6-5 to TRBJ2-7, with TRBD1 matching 10 bases. V lost 5 bases, J lost 7 bases, and 11 bases stayed unmatched. The CDR3 length is 15 residues. CDR1 and CDR2 (germline): MNHEY, SVGAGI. This chain's CDR3 is CASSQMTGGAGEQYF. CDR3 nucleotides: TGTGCCAGCAGTCAGATGACAGGGGGCGCGGGTGAGCAGTACTTC.

The chain links TRBV7-9 to TRBJ2-3; 9 positions match TRBD1. The junction had 5 bases not matched to a gene; V was cut back by 5 bases and J by 2 bases. CDR3 size: 15 residues. From germline, CDR1 is SEHNR and CDR2 FQNEAQ (reference sequence). The CDR3: CASSQRTGVTDTQYF. The DNA of the CDR3 is TGTGCCAGCAGCCAAAGGACAGGGGTCACAGATACGCAGTATTTT.

The rearrangement uses TRBV6-5 and TRBJ2-7, with D possibly TRBD2 on 6 matching bases. There are 11 residues in the CDR3. Germline CDR1 reads MNHEY; CDR2 reads SVGAGI. Trimming cost V 4 bases and J 7 bases, with 8 bases left between them. CDR3 sequence: CASSLREEQYF. In DNA form, the CDR3 reads TGTGCCAGCAGTTTACGGGAGGAGCAGTACTTC.

The chain uses TRBV2 and TRBJ1-2; 8 bases match TRBD1. In germline, CDR1 is SNHLY, CDR2 FYNNEI. The CDR3 sequence is 14 residues long. The junction had 6 bases not matched to a gene; V was cut back by 6 bases and J by 3 bases. The chain's CDR3 is CASRGQEFYYGYTF. CDR3 bases: TGTGCCAGCAGGGGACAGGAATTTTACTATGGCTACACCTTC.

The chain joins TRBV6-5 to TRBJ2-5; 7 bases agree with TRBD1. V trimming: 5 bases; J trimming: 2 bases; junction bases outside the gene matches: 5. CDR3 length: 14 amino acids. Germline V gene lookup returns CDR1 MNHEY and CDR2 SVGAGI. DNA for the CDR3: TGTGCCAGCAGTCTAGGGACAGCACAAGAGACCCAGTACTTC. Its protein product is CASSLGTAQETQYF.

V usage is TRBV25-1 and J usage is TRBJ1-4; the D gene is possibly TRBD1 (5 bases). The germline gives CDR1 MGHDK, CDR2 SYGVNS. V was pared by 6 bases and J by 3 bases, with 14 bases between. The CDR3 is 15 amino acids. CDR3 nucleotide sequence: TGTGCCAGCAGCCCATGGGGACTCTCTAATGAAAAACTGTTTTTT. It yields the protein CASSPWGLSNEKLFF.

The chain is built from TRBV10-3 and TRBJ2-1; D might be TRBD1 or TRBD2, each matching 5 bases. The CDR3 covers 16 residues. Trimming removed 7 bases at V and 5 bases at J, with 21 bases between. CDR1 ENHRY and CDR2 SYGVKD come from the germline V gene. The CDR3 loop is CAIKTEWGTTNNEQFF. The CDR3 DNA reads as TGTGCCATCAAGACGGAGTGGGGGACGACGAACAATGAGCAGTTCTTC.

This rearrangement joins TRBV6-1 to TRBJ2-7, with unresolved D. Per germline, CDR1 MNHNS and CDR2 SASEGT. V lost 1 base, J lost 0 bases, and 13 bases lay in between. The CDR3 contains 16 residues. The CDR3 nucleotides are TGTGCCAGCAGTGAAGTCGTTGGCAGTTACTCCTACGAGCAGTACTTC. It encodes CASSEVVGSYSYEQYF.

V is TRBV7-2 and J is TRBJ2-7; maybe TRBD2 (6 bases). V shed 1 base and J shed 2 bases, with 12 bases lying between them. Looked up from germline, CDR1 is SGHTA and CDR2 is FQGNSA. The CDR3 consists of 15 residues. For the CDR3, the DNA is TGTGCCAGCAGCTTAGTGGGACTGAGTACCTACGAGCAGTACTTC. Translated, it gives CASSLVGLSTYEQYF. Looking up the rest from reference TRBV7-2 and TRBJ2-7 gives the full variable domain: GAGVSQSPSNKVTEKGKDVELRCDPISGHTALYWYRQSLGQGLEFLIYFQGNSAPDKSGLPSDRFSAERTGGSVSTLTIQRTQQEDSAVYLCASSLVGLSTYEQYFGPGTRLTVT.

This clone is deemed medium-sized (0.01 to 0.1%). This chain connects TRBV15 to TRBJ1-4; 7 nucleotides agree with TRBD1. The CDR3 contains 14 residues. With 3 bases clipped from V and 10 bases from J, the junction kept 8 bases outside the gene matches. From germline, CDR1 is LNHNV and CDR2 YYDKDF (reference sequence). Here the CDR3 reads CATSSPGTEIKLFF. Here the CDR3 DNA reads TGTGCCACCAGCAGTCCCGGGACAGAAATAAAACTGTTTTTT.

The chain carries TRBV2 and TRBJ1-1, with 7 positions matching TRBD1. With 6 bases clipped from V and 4 bases from J, the junction kept 5 bases outside the gene matches. CDR1 and CDR2 from the germline V gene are SNHLY and FYNNEI. CDR3 length: 13 residues. The CDR3 here is CASRGTASTEAFF. The CDR3 DNA sequence: TGTGCCAGCAGGGGGACAGCCAGCACTGAAGCTTTCTTT.

The V call is TRBV28, the J call TRBJ2-1, with TRBD1 matching 8 bases. Unmatched junction bases numbered 14, after V lost 10 bases and J lost 9 bases. CDR1 and CDR2 (germline): MDHEN, SYDVKM. The CDR3 totals 14 residues. CDR3 sequence (DNA): TGTGCCATCCAGGAAAGCAGGGGGCACATTGAGCAGTTCTTC. Its translation is CAIQESRGHIEQFF.

The chain couples TRBV4-1 to TRBJ1-4; D is unclear. V lost 3 bases and J 0 bases, leaving 5 bases between the germline ends. Germline assignment: CDR1 MGHRA and CDR2 YSYEKL. The CDR3 covers 14 residues. CDR3 amino acids: CASSQVATNEKLFF. The DNA of the CDR3 is TGCGCCAGCAGCCAGGTTGCAACTAATGAAAAACTGTTTTTT.

The chain joins TRBV20-1 to TRBJ1-4, with D maybe TRBD1 (5 bases). Germline values: CDR1 DFQATT, CDR2 SNEGSKA (reference sequence). The CDR3 length is 11 residues. With 5 bases removed from V and 14 bases from J, the gap between germline ends came to 15 bases. CDR3 in DNA: TGCAGTGCTCACTGGTCGGGGGTGCTGTTTTTT. Protein: CSAHWSGVLFF.

V gene TRBV5-1 combines with J gene TRBJ1-2; D may be TRBD1 (5 bases). This CDR3 is 15 amino acids long. Trimming stripped 0 bases from V and 2 bases from J, with 11 bases between. Per germline, CDR1 SGHRS and CDR2 YFSETQ. The CDR3 region has the DNA TGCGCCAGCAGCTTGGTAGGGGCCGGGAACTATGGCTACACCTTC. Its translation: CASSLVGAGNYGYTF.

CDR3 DNA sequence: TGTGCCAGCACCTCCGCCGGGAGGCCCGAGCAGTACTTC. Amino acid sequence: CASTSAGRPEQYF. The rearrangement uses TRBV7-9 and TRBJ2-7, with 7 bases fitting TRBD2. CDR1 is SEHNR, CDR2 FQNEAQ, per germline (reference sequence). Trimming cost V 7 bases and J 6 bases; bases outside gene matches: 9. The CDR3 length is 13 residues.

This clone appeared once. V gene TRBV10-1 combines with J gene TRBJ1-1; D is possibly TRBD1 (5 bases). Between the trimmed V and J ends, which lost 0 bases and 8 bases, there was a span of 10 bases. The CDR3 covers 13 residues. Germline V gives CDR1 WNHNN, CDR2 SYGVQD (reference sequence). CDR3 sequence: CASSESAPGEAFF. The CDR3 DNA is TGCGCCAGCAGTGAGTCGGCACCAGGGGAAGCTTTCTTT.

This chain links TRBV10-3 with TRBJ1-5, with TRBD1 matching over 8 bases. The CDR3 is 16 amino acids. V lost 5 bases and J lost 0; bases outside the gene matches: 6. CDR1 ENHRY and CDR2 SYGVKD come from the germline V gene. CDR3: CAISQDRADSNQPQHF. DNA of the CDR3: TGTGCCATCAGTCAGGACAGGGCCGATAGCAATCAGCCCCAGCATTTT.

Comments on this clone: At one boundary the junction diverges from the germline segment, which might be a read error. The rearrangement uses TRBV5-4 and TRBJ2-7; D is uncertain. CDR3 size: 15 residues. Germline loops: CDR1 SGHNT, CDR2 YYREEE (reference sequence). In DNA, the CDR3 is TGCGCCAGCAGCTTGGACCCCACACCAGGATACGAGCAGTACTTC. Translated, it gives CASSLDPTPGYEQYF. Looking up the rest from reference TRBV5-4 and TRBJ2-7 gives the full variable domain: ETGVTQSPTHLIKTRGQQVTLRCSSQSGHNTVSWYQQALGQGPQFIFQYYREEENGRGNFPPRFSGLQFPNYSSELNVNALELDDSALYLCASSLDPTPGYEQYFGPGTRLTVT.

The chain recombines TRBV7-2 with TRBJ2-5; D unresolved. Germline assignment: CDR1 SGHTA and CDR2 FQGNSA. Trimming stripped 1 base from V and 0 bases from J, with 9 bases between. There are 15 residues in the CDR3. The CDR3 here is CASSLGKSHQETQYF. The CDR3 bases are TGTGCCAGCAGCTTAGGCAAATCACACCAAGAGACCCAGTACTTC.

The chain couples TRBV10-1 to TRBJ2-1; D gene uncertain. This CDR3 is 16 amino acids long. The V gene's germline CDR1 is WNHNN and CDR2 SYGVQD (reference sequence). Trimming stripped 4 bases from V and 0 bases from J, with 13 bases between. CDR3 amino acids: CASSGSELSSYNEQFF. As DNA, the CDR3 is TGCGCCAGCAGTGGTTCTGAGCTGAGCTCCTACAATGAGCAGTTCTTC.

The rearrangement links TRBV29-1 to TRBJ1-5; possibly TRBD1 for D (5 bases). Trimming removed 7 bases at V and 0 bases at J, with 19 bases between. In germline, CDR1 is SQVTM, CDR2 ANQGSEA. There are 16 residues in the CDR3. CDR3 amino acids: CSAGEGNPYSNQPQHF. The CDR3 DNA sequence: TGCAGCGCCGGGGAGGGGAATCCTTATAGCAATCAGCCCCAGCATTTT.

The chain couples TRBV5-6 to TRBJ2-3; TRBD2 aligns across 9 bases. V lost 4 bases to trimming and J lost 4 bases; unmatched junction nucleotides: 13. Germline V lookup: CDR1 SGHDT, CDR2 YYEEEE. This CDR3 has 17 residues. The CDR3 region has the DNA TGTGCCAGCAGCCCTCGGAGTGTAGCGGGAGTACCAGATACGCAGTATTTT. Encoded protein: CASSPRSVAGVPDTQYF.